This passage covers 9 T cell receptor beta chains from one sample sequenced in a study of naive and memory T cell subsets. A UMI-containing oligonucleotide was joined by 3' ligation to the TCR cDNA template. Ligated cDNA underwent four rounds of PCR with nested alpha and beta constant region primers and SP2. From the 5' RACE reads, TCRdb called clonotypes with MiXCR, one entry per CDR3 protein. This sample yields roughly 60,000 distinct CDR3 sequences, of which over 7% are seen a single time; about 9.8% belongs to the top ten. These TCRs come from a male donor in good health.

This clonotype has ten or more counts. This CDR3 reads CASSPGLAVRTGELFF. CDR3 sequence (DNA): TGTGCCAGCAGCCCCGGATTAGCGGTCCGAACCGGGGAGCTGTTTTTT. This chain uses TRBV11-2 with TRBJ2-2, with a tentative D call TRBD2 (6 bases). Germline CDR1 SGHAT, CDR2 FQNNGV. Trimming pared 5 bases from V and 5 bases from J, leaving 18 bases between. The CDR3 spans 16 residues. Drawing the rest from reference TRBV11-2 and TRBJ2-2, the complete variable domain is EAGVAQSPRYKIIEKRQSVAFWCNPISGHATLYWYQQILGQGPKLLIQFQNNGVVDDSQLPKDRFSAERLKGVDSTLKIQPAKLEDSAVYLCASSPGLAVRTGELFFGEGSRLTVL.

This clonotype was observed a few times. The rearrangement joins TRBV20-1 to TRBJ2-3; possible D gene TRBD2, 7 bases. The CDR3 totals 17 residues. Germline lookup yields CDR1 DFQATT and CDR2 SNEGSKA (reference sequence). Trimming left V 1 base short and J 0 bases short, with 17 bases between. The CDR3: CSARGLAGAVSTDTQYF. Written as DNA, the CDR3 is TGCAGTGCTAGAGGGCTGGCGGGGGCCGTTAGCACAGATACGCAGTATTTT.

This clonotype was detected ten times or more. The chain links TRBV6-2 or TRBV6-3 to TRBJ1-5, with TRBD1 identical over 8 bases. The germline CDR1 and CDR2 sequences are MNHEY and SVGEGT. V lost 6 bases and J lost 3; bases outside the gene matches: 7. The CDR3 runs to 15 residues. The CDR3 loop is CASSLLDRDNQPQHF. In nucleotides, the CDR3 is TGTGCCAGCAGCCTTCTGGACAGGGACAATCAGCCCCAGCATTTT.

This clonotype was seen many times. The chain uses TRBV3-1 and TRBJ2-6, with D unclear. This CDR3 is 17 amino acids long. V was clipped by 3 bases and J by 1 base, with 13 bases between them. Looked up from germline, CDR1 is LGHDT and CDR2 is YNNKEL (reference sequence). The CDR3 is CASSHRGRFSGANVLTF. In DNA, the CDR3 is TGTGCCAGCAGCCACAGAGGAAGGTTTTCTGGGGCCAACGTCCTGACTTTC.

This clonotype was found many times. The rearrangement links TRBV29-1 to TRBJ1-1; no definite D call. The CDR3 is 13 amino acids. Deletions cut 5 bases from V and 2 bases from J, with 12 bases between. The germline CDR1 and CDR2 sequences are SQVTM and ANQGSEA. The CDR3 region has the DNA TGCAGCGTTCGCTTTTGGCAAAACACTGAAGCTTTCTTT. It translates to CSVRFWQNTEAFF.

There are many counts of this clonotype. This chain uses TRBV7-9 with TRBJ2-3; maybe TRBD1 (6 bases). The CDR3 totals 13 residues. Germline CDR1 is SEHNR and CDR2 is FQNEAQ (reference sequence). The V end lost 2 bases, the J end lost 6 bases, and 9 bases lay between the germline ends. The CDR3 DNA reads as TGTGCCAGCAGCTTAACAGGGTTCGATACGCAGTATTTT. It yields the protein CASSLTGFDTQYF. Filled out from reference TRBV7-9 and TRBJ2-3, the complete variable domain reads DTGVSQNPRHKITKRGQNVTFRCDPISEHNRLYWYRQTLGQGPEFLTYFQNEAQLEKSRLLSDRFSAERPKGSFSTLEIQRTEQGDSAMYLCASSLTGFDTQYFGPGTRLTVL.

The V and J genes are TRBV5-5 and TRBJ2-5; weak D call: TRBD1 (5 bases). V lost 4 bases and J lost 5, with 9 bases in between. Germline V gene lookup returns CDR1 SGHKS and CDR2 YYEKEE (reference sequence). The CDR3 runs 12 residues. This CDR3 reads CASSRTSETQYF. The CDR3 nucleotides read TGTGCCAGCAGCCGGACATCGGAGACCCAGTACTTC.

The table lists this clonotype with a few counts. The J gene is TRBJ2-7, the V gene TRBV29-1, with 7 bases aligning to TRBD1. The germline CDR1 and CDR2 sequences are SQVTM and ANQGSEA. With 7 bases clipped from V and 2 bases from J, the junction kept 8 bases outside the gene matches. This CDR3 comprises 13 residues. This chain's CDR3 is CSAEGDRPYEQYF. The CDR3 nucleotides are TGCAGCGCCGAGGGGGACAGACCCTACGAGCAGTACTTC.

This clonotype was picked up many times. The chain links TRBV27 to TRBJ1-2, with D possibly being TRBD1 (5 bases). The CDR3 contains 12 residues. Trimming shortened V by 5 bases and J by 5 bases, and 9 bases separated the two germline ends. CDR1 and CDR2 from the germline V gene are MNHEY and SMNVEV (reference sequence). The CDR3, as DNA: TGTGCCAGCAGTGATACAGGTTATGGCTACACCTTC. This translates into CASSDTGYGYTF.